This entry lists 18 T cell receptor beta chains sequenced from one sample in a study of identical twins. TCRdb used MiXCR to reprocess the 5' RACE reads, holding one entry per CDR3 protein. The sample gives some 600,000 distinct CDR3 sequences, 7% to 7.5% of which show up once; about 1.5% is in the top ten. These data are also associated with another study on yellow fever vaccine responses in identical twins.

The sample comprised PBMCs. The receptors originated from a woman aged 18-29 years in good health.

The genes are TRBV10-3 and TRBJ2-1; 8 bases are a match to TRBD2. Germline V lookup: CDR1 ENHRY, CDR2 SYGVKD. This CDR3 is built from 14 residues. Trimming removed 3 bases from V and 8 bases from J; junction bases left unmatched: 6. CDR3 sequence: CAISDRSGGDEQFF. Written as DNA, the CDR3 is TGTGCCATCAGTGACAGGTCGGGGGGGGATGAGCAGTTCTTC.

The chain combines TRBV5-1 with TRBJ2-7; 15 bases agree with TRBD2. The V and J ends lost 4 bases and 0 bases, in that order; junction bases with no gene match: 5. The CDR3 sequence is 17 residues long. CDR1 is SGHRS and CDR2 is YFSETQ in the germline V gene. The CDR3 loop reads CASSGGLAGGLSYEQYF. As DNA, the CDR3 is TGCGCCAGCAGCGGGGGACTAGCGGGAGGACTCTCCTACGAGCAGTACTTC.

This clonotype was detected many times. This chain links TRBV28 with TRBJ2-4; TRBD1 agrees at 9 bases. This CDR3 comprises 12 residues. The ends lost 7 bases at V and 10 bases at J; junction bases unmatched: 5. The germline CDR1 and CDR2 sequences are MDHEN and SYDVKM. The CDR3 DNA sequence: TGTGCCAGCACTTTGACAGGGGGTATTCAGTACTTC. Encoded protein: CASTLTGGIQYF.

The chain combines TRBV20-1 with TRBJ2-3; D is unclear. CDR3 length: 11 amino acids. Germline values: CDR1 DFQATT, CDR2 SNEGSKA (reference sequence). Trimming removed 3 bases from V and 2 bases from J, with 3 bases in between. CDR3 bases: TGCAGTGCTAGCGCCACAGATACGCAGTATTTT. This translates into CSASATDTQYF.

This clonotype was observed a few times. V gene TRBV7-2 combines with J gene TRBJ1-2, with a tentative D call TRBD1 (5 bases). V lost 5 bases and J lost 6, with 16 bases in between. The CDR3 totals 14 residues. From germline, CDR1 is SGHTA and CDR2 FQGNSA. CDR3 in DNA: TGTGCCAGCAGCGCGGGACCCCTCGGCGATGGCTACACCTTC. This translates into CASSAGPLGDGYTF.

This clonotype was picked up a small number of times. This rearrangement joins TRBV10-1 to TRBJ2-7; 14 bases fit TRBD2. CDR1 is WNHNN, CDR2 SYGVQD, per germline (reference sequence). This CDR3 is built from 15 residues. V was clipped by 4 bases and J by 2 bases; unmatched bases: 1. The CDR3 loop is CASSVTSGRAYEQYF. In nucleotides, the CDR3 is TGCGCCAGCAGTGTGACTAGCGGGAGGGCCTACGAGCAGTACTTC.

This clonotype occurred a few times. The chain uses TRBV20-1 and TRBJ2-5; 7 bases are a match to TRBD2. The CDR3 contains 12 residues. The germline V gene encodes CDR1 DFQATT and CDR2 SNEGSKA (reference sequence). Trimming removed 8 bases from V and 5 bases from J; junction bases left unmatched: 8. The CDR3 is CSPLATGETQYF. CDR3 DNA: TGCAGTCCACTAGCGACGGGTGAGACCCAGTACTTC.

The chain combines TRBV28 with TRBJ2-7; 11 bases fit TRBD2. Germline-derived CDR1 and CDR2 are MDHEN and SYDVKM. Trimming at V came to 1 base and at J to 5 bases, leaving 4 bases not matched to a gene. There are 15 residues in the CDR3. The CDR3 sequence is CASSLLAGGSNEQYF. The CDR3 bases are TGTGCCAGCAGTTTATTAGCGGGAGGGTCAAACGAGCAGTACTTC.

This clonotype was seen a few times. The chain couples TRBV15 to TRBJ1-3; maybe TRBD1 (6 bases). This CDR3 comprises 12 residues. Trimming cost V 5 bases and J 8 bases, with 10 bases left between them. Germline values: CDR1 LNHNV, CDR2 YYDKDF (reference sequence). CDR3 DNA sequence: TGTGCCACCAGCTTTAGGGGGGACACCATATATTTT. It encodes CATSFRGDTIYF.

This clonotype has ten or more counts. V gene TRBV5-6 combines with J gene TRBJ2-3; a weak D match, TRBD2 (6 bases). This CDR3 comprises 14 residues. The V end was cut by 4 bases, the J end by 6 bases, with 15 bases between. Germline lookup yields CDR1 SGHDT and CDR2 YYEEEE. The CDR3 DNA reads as TGTGCCAGCAGCCCGGTCGACGGGGGTGATACGCAGTATTTT. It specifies CASSPVDGGDTQYF.

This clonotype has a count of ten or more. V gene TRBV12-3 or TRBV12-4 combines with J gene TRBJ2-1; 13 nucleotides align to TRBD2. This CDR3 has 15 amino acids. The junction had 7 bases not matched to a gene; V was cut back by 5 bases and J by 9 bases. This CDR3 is CASSATSGRAVEQFF. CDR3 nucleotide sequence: TGTGCCAGCAGTGCTACTAGCGGGAGGGCCGTTGAGCAGTTCTTC.

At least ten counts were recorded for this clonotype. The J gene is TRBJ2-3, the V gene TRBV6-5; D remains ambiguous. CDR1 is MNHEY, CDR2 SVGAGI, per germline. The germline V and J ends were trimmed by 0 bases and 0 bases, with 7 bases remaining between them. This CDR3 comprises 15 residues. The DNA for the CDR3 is TGTGCCAGCAGTTACTCCCCGCGGAGCACAGATACGCAGTATTTT. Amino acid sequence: CASSYSPRSTDTQYF.

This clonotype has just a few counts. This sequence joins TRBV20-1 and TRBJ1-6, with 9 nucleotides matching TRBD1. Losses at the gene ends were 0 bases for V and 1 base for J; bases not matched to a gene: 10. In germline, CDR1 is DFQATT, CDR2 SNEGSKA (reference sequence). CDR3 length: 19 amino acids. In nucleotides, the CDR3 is TGCAGTGCTAGAGAGTGGGACAGGGATCGTGGGTCCTATAATTCACCCCTCCACTTT. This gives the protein CSAREWDRDRGSYNSPLHF.

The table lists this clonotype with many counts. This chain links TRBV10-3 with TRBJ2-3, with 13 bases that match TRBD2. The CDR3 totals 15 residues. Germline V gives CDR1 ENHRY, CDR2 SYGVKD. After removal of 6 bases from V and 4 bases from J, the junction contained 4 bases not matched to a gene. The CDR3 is CAISWTSGRSDTQYF. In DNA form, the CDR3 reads TGTGCCATCAGCTGGACTAGCGGGAGATCAGATACGCAGTATTTT.

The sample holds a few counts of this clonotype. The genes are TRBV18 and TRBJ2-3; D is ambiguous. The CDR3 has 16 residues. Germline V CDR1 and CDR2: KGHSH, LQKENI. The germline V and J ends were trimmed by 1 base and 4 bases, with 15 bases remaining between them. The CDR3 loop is CASSPQDVVHADTQYF. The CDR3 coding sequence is TGTGCCAGCTCACCACAGGACGTCGTTCACGCAGATACGCAGTATTTT.

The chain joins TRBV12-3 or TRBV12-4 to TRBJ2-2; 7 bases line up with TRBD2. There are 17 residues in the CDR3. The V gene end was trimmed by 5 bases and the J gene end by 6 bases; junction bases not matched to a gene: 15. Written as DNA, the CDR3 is TGTGCCAGCAGTCTCCTTTTCCCGGTGGGGGGGGCCGGGGAGCTGTTTTTT. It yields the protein CASSLLFPVGGAGELFF.

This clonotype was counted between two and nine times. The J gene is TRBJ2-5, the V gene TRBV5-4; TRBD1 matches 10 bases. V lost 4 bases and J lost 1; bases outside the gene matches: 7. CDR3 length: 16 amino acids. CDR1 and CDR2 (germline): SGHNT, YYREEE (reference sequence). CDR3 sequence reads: CASSQRTGGRQETQYF. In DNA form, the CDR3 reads TGTGCCAGCAGCCAAAGGACAGGGGGTCGCCAAGAGACCCAGTACTTC.

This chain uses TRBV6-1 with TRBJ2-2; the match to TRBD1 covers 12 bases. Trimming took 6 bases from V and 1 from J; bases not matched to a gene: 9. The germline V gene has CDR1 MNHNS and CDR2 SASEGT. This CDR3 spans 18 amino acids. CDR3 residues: CASRYPGTGGRNTGELFF. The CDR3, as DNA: TGTGCCAGCAGATACCCCGGGACAGGGGGCCGGAACACCGGGGAGCTGTTTTTT.